A single sample gave rise to the 3 T cell receptor beta chains below, sequenced in a study of cytomegalovirus exposure and HLA in healthy donors. Primers included in the PCR were 60 Vbeta and 13 Jbeta primers. TCRdb's copy holds only in-frame clones and misses some; the assay was immunoSEQ multiplex PCR. The data hold approximately 170,000 clones, with roughly 81% observed a single time. Sequenced: PBMCs. The receptors originated from a man younger than 40 in good health and CMV-seropositive.

The chain has TRBV29-1 and TRBJ1-2; TRBD1 matches at 7 bases. Germline assignment: CDR1 SQVTM and CDR2 ANQGSEA. There are 14 residues in the CDR3. Losses at the gene ends were 3 bases for V and 4 bases for J; bases not matched to a gene: 8. The CDR3 is CSVEPRQGTYGYTF. Here the CDR3 DNA reads TGCAGCGTTGAGCCTCGACAGGGAACCTATGGCTACACCTTC.

V usage is TRBV5-4 and J usage is TRBJ1-1, with D perhaps matching TRBD1 (5 bases). CDR1 and CDR2 (germline): SGHNT, YYREEE (reference sequence). The CDR3 spans 13 residues. V lost 1 base and J 5 bases, leaving 9 bases between the germline ends. Written as DNA, the CDR3 is TGTGCCAGCAGCTTGAAAGGGGATACTGAAGCTTTCTTT. Its translation is CASSLKGDTEAFF.

The chain employs TRBV9 and TRBJ2-2; unclear D gene. Germline assignment: CDR1 SGDLS and CDR2 YYNGEE. The V end lost 0 bases, the J end lost 4 bases, and 16 bases lay between the germline ends. The CDR3 totals 17 residues. In DNA form, the CDR3 reads TGTGCCAGCAGCGTAGCTAGTTTAGGAGCAGTCACCGGGGAGCTGTTTTTT. This codes for CASSVASLGAVTGELFF.